Listed below are T cell receptor beta chains from one sample, sequenced in a study of cytomegalovirus exposure and HLA in healthy donors. Measured with immunoSEQ multiplex PCR; TCRdb has only the in-frame clones, and not every one. The sample yields roughly 100,000 clones, more than 65% seen once. Sequencing was done on a sample of PBMCs. These TCRs come from a young woman in good health and CMV-seropositive. The CDR3 runs from the conserved cysteine through the conserved F or W. The D gene is left open where the match is weak. Only some rows state a clone size, as once, few, many or a class for expanded clones.

d_call: TRBD1; clone_size: NA; j_call: TRBJ1-2; cdr3_length: 13; v_call: TRBV11-1; cdr3_aa: CASSQGQYYGYTF; cdr3_nt: TGTGCCAGCAGCCAGGGACAGTACTATGGCTACACCTTC
d_call: NA; clone_size: NA; j_call: TRBJ2-5; cdr3_length: 14; v_call: TRBV7-2; cdr3_aa: CASSLRQIQETQYF; cdr3_nt: TGTGCCAGCAGCTTAAGACAGATACAAGAGACCCAGTACTTC
d_call: NA; clone_size: NA; j_call: TRBJ1-3; cdr3_length: 16; v_call: TRBV7-9; cdr3_aa: CASSLLTGGGGNTIYF; cdr3_nt: TGTGCCAGCAGCTTACTGACGGGCGGGGGCGGAAACACCATATATTTT
d_call: TRBD1; clone_size: NA; j_call: TRBJ1-1; cdr3_length: 14; v_call: TRBV7-2; cdr3_aa: CASSLAGTGGEAFF; cdr3_nt: TGTGCCAGCAGCTTAGCGGGGACAGGGGGCGAAGCTTTCTTT
d_call: TRBD1; clone_size: NA; j_call: TRBJ2-7; cdr3_length: 14; v_call: TRBV19; cdr3_aa: CASGGTGGQYEQYF; cdr3_nt: TGTGCCAGTGGTGGGACAGGCGGCCAATACGAGCAGTACTTC
d_call: NA; clone_size: NA; j_call: TRBJ1-3; cdr3_length: 15; v_call: TRBV5-6; cdr3_aa: CASSNTGPKGNTIYF; cdr3_nt: TGTGCCAGCAGCAACACAGGGCCCAAAGGAAACACCATATATTTT
d_call: TRBD1; clone_size: NA; j_call: TRBJ1-4; cdr3_length: 15; v_call: TRBV7-9; cdr3_aa: CASSYGQGAGEKLFF; cdr3_nt: TGTGCCAGCAGCTATGGACAGGGTGCGGGTGAAAAACTGTTTTTT
d_call: TRBD1; clone_size: NA; j_call: TRBJ1-1; cdr3_length: 15; v_call: TRBV2; cdr3_aa: CATVGQGAWGTEAFF; cdr3_nt: TGTGCCACCGTAGGACAGGGGGCGTGGGGCACTGAAGCTTTCTTT
d_call: TRBD1; clone_size: few; j_call: TRBJ1-6; cdr3_length: 19; v_call: TRBV5-1; cdr3_aa: CASSVTGTGGTLGYSPLHF; cdr3_nt: TGCGCCAGCAGCGTCACCGGGACAGGGGGGACCTTGGGTTATTCACCCCTCCACTTT
d_call: NA; clone_size: NA; j_call: TRBJ2-4; cdr3_length: 17; v_call: TRBV5-1; cdr3_aa: CASSARPGVQAKNIQYF; cdr3_nt: TGCGCCAGCAGCGCCAGACCGGGGGTTCAGGCCAAAAACATTCAGTACTTC
d_call: TRBD1; clone_size: NA; j_call: TRBJ1-5; cdr3_length: 18; v_call: TRBV7-9; cdr3_aa: CASSLQDRGWDKDQPQHF; cdr3_nt: TGTGCCAGCAGCTTACAGGACAGGGGATGGGATAAAGATCAGCCCCAGCATTTT
d_call: NA; clone_size: NA; j_call: TRBJ2-7; cdr3_length: 13; v_call: TRBV27; cdr3_aa: CASSSPTSLGQYF; cdr3_nt: TGTGCCAGCAGTAGCCCGACTAGTTTGGGGCAGTACTTC
d_call: NA; clone_size: few; j_call: TRBJ1-4; cdr3_length: 13; v_call: TRBV2; cdr3_aa: CASSVRSNEKLFF; cdr3_nt: TGTGCCAGCAGTGTTAGAAGTAATGAAAAACTGTTTTTT
d_call: TRBD1; clone_size: NA; j_call: TRBJ2-5; cdr3_length: 20; v_call: TRBV4-3; cdr3_aa: CASSSFYDRVALPGKETQYF; cdr3_nt: TGCGCCAGCAGCTCCTTTTACGACAGGGTCGCCCTTCCTGGCAAAGAGACCCAGTACTTC
d_call: TRBD1; clone_size: NA; j_call: TRBJ1-1; cdr3_length: 14; v_call: TRBV2; cdr3_aa: CASSEGQGNTEAFF; cdr3_nt: TGTGCCAGCAGTGAAGGACAGGGGAACACTGAAGCTTTCTTT
d_call: TRBD1; clone_size: NA; j_call: TRBJ1-5; cdr3_length: 15; v_call: TRBV19; cdr3_aa: CASSPLDRRNQPQHF; cdr3_nt: TGTGCCAGTAGTCCATTGGACAGGAGGAATCAGCCCCAGCATTTT
d_call: TRBD2; clone_size: NA; j_call: TRBJ2-3; cdr3_length: 18; v_call: TRBV4-2; cdr3_aa: CASSQVPREGRVTDTQYF; cdr3_nt: TGTGCCAGCAGCCAAGTCCCGCGGGAGGGCCGGGTCACAGATACGCAGTATTTT
d_call: NA; clone_size: NA; j_call: TRBJ2-3; cdr3_length: 14; v_call: TRBV6-1; cdr3_aa: CASSDSGVPDTQYF; cdr3_nt: TGTGCCAGCAGTGATTCAGGGGTGCCAGATACGCAGTATTTT
d_call: NA; clone_size: NA; j_call: TRBJ2-7; cdr3_length: 15; v_call: TRBV10-3; cdr3_aa: CAISEMPQVYYEQYF; cdr3_nt: TGTGCCATCAGTGAGATGCCACAGGTTTACTACGAGCAGTACTTC
d_call: NA; clone_size: NA; j_call: TRBJ1-3; cdr3_length: 19; v_call: TRBV27; cdr3_aa: CASSSLVLAGGHSGNTIYF; cdr3_nt: TGTGCCAGCAGTTCCCTGGTTTTGGCAGGAGGGCACTCTGGAAACACCATATATTTT
d_call: NA; clone_size: NA; j_call: TRBJ2-5; cdr3_length: 14; v_call: TRBV19; cdr3_aa: CASSIWGVQETQYF; cdr3_nt: TGTGCCAGTAGTATTTGGGGCGTACAAGAGACCCAGTACTTC
d_call: TRBD1; clone_size: NA; j_call: TRBJ2-1; cdr3_length: 18; v_call: TRBV15; cdr3_aa: CATSRFQKKGTGKNEQFF; cdr3_nt: TGTGCCACCAGCAGATTCCAAAAAAAAGGGACAGGGAAGAATGAGCAGTTCTTC